A selection of T cell receptor beta chains follows, all from one sample in a study of identical twins. TCRdb reanalysed the 5' RACE reads using MiXCR and keeps one entry per CDR3 protein. Counted here are roughly 1.6 million distinct CDR3 sequences, less than 40% occurring once; the ten biggest clones make up around 0.3%. The specimen was cord blood. These receptors were taken from a newborn girl in good health. Each CDR3 is given with its conserved first and last residue. A D gene is named only where the DNA matches it firmly. Part of the rows lack a size; the others show once, few, many or a class for expanded clones.

V gene	clone size	D gene	J gene	CDR3 DNA	CDR3 protein
TRBV2	.	.	TRBJ2-5	TGTGCCAGCAACCGGGACATCCAAGAGACCCAGTACTTC	CASNRDIQETQYF
TRBV20-1	.	TRBD1	TRBJ1-2	TGCAGTGCTAGAGGAGAAGGACAGGGACCTTATGGCTACACCTTC	CSARGEGQGPYGYTF
TRBV28	.	TRBD1	TRBJ2-7	TGTGCCAGCACTCGCACCGGGACAGGGAGCTCCTACGAGCAGTACTTC	CASTRTGTGSSYEQYF
TRBV7-2	.	.	TRBJ2-1	TGTGCCAGCAGCTTAGGGTCGGGGGCGCTAAGTGGGGGGTTATACAATGAGCAGTTCTTC	CASSLGSGALSGGLYNEQFF
TRBV19	.	TRBD1	TRBJ1-5	TGTGCCAGCCGGGACAGGGAAAATAGCAATCAGCCCCAGCATTTT	CASRDRENSNQPQHF
TRBV20-1	.	.	TRBJ2-7	TGCAGTGCTGGGATGAAACGGAGGCGCTCCTACAATGAGCAGTACTTC	CSAGMKRRRSYNEQYF
TRBV20-1	.	.	TRBJ1-1	TGCAGGGCCGTTTTATGGACAGTAGGCACTGAAGCTTTCTTT	CRAVLWTVGTEAFF
TRBV20-1	.	.	TRBJ1-5	TGCAGTGCTATCCAGCGGAATCAGCCCCAGCATTTT	CSAIQRNQPQHF
TRBV20-1	few	.	TRBJ2-1	TGCAGTGCTCACGACTTGTCGAGCTCCTACAATGAGCAGTTCTTC	CSAHDLSSSYNEQFF
TRBV19	.	.	TRBJ1-2	TGTGCCAGTACCCTCCGGGGAGCCTATGGCTACACCTTC	CASTLRGAYGYTF
TRBV5-6	few	.	TRBJ1-5	TGTGCCAGCAGCTTAGTCCAAGGGGGGCCCCAGCATTTT	CASSLVQGGPQHF
TRBV3-1	.	TRBD1	TRBJ1-1	TGTGCCAGCGGGCAGGGGGGTCTGAACACTGAAGCTTTCTTT	CASGQGGLNTEAFF
TRBV27	few	TRBD2	TRBJ2-7	TGTGCCAGCAGTCCCCGGACTAGCGGAGTATCCTACGAGCAGTACTTC	CASSPRTSGVSYEQYF
TRBV7-6	few	.	TRBJ2-7	TGTGCCAGCAGCTTAGCGCCGCACCTCTACGAGCAGTACTTC	CASSLAPHLYEQYF
TRBV2	few	.	TRBJ2-2	TGTGCCAGCAGACCCGTCCCGGTTGACACCGGGGAGCTGTTTTTT	CASRPVPVDTGELFF
TRBV20-1	.	TRBD1	TRBJ1-6	TGCAGTGCTACCAAGGCAGGGGGGAATTCACCCCTCCACTTT	CSATKAGGNSPLHF
TRBV29-1	.	.	TRBJ1-4	TGCAGCGTTGTCGACAACTCCAACGGAAAACTGTTTTTT	CSVVDNSNGKLFF
TRBV9	.	TRBD1	TRBJ1-4	TGTGCCAGCAGCCTAGAGACAGGGGCTAATGAAAAACTGTTTTTT	CASSLETGANEKLFF
TRBV2	few	TRBD2	TRBJ2-1	TGTGCCAGCAAGTCCAGGACTAGCGGGGGACATGAGCAGTTCTTC	CASKSRTSGGHEQFF
TRBV21-1	.	.	TRBJ2-2	TGTGCCAGCAGCAAACCAGCTAGCGGGAGAGGCGGGGAGCTGTTTTTT	CASSKPASGRGGELFF
TRBV6-5	few	.	TRBJ1-5	TGTGCCAGCGGGGGGACCTATAGCAATCAGCCCCAGCATTTT	CASGGTYSNQPQHF
TRBV20-1	.	.	TRBJ2-1	TGCAGTGCTAGAGATCCTAGTGGCGAGCAGTTCTTC	CSARDPSGEQFF
TRBV29-1	.	.	TRBJ2-1	TGCAGCGTTGAAGTAGGCCCGAGCTCCTACAATGAGCAGTTCTTC	CSVEVGPSSYNEQFF
TRBV29-1	few	TRBD2	TRBJ2-7	TGCAGCGTCCACGGGACTAGCGGGATTATGGGGTACAATGAGCAGTACTTC	CSVHGTSGIMGYNEQYF
TRBV18	.	TRBD1	TRBJ1-1	TGTGCCAACTCACCACCGGGGACAGGGACATTGAACACTGAAGCTTTCTTT	CANSPPGTGTLNTEAFF
TRBV3-1	many	TRBD1	TRBJ2-5	TGTGCCAGCTCGCAACAGGGGCAAGAGACCCAGTACTTC	CASSQQGQETQYF
TRBV11-1	few	.	TRBJ2-5	TGTGCCAGCAGCTTAAGGGGGAGGGCCCCTCAAGAGACCCAGTACTTC	CASSLRGRAPQETQYF
TRBV6-6	.	.	TRBJ2-4	TGTGCCAGCAGTTACTCGATACAGGGCTGGGAGCAGTACTTC	CASSYSIQGWEQYF
TRBV6-1	.	TRBD1	TRBJ1-2	TGTGCCAGCAGTGAATCTTACAGGGGGCACTATGGCTACACCTTC	CASSESYRGHYGYTF
TRBV7-2	few	TRBD1	TRBJ1-2	TGTGCCAGCAGCGGTGGTGGGACAGTCCTAAACTATGGCTACACCTTC	CASSGGGTVLNYGYTF
TRBV4-1	.	TRBD2	TRBJ2-1	TGCGCCGGCGCCTCCAGCGGGAGGGCGGATGAGCAGTTCTTC	CAGASSGRADEQFF
TRBV10-3	.	TRBD2	TRBJ2-1	TGTGCCATCAGTGGAGTAGCGGGAACCTACAATGAGCAGTTCTTC	CAISGVAGTYNEQFF
TRBV10-3	many	.	TRBJ2-3	TGTGCCATCAGTGAGTCTCGGCAGGGCACAGATACGCAGTATTTT	CAISESRQGTDTQYF
TRBV9	.	.	TRBJ2-4	TGTGCCAGCAGCGTAGGTGACAGAAACATTCAGTACTTC	CASSVGDRNIQYF
TRBV18	.	.	TRBJ1-2	TGTGCCAGCTCACACCCCAGGGAATACCCCTATGGCTACACCTTC	CASSHPREYPYGYTF
TRBV4-1	few	.	TRBJ2-3	TGCGCCAGCAGCCAAGATGGGGGTCTGGGGGATTACACAGATACGCAGTATTTT	CASSQDGGLGDYTDTQYF
TRBV13	.	.	TRBJ1-2	TGTGCCAGCAGCTTAGGCCCCCCGGGACGATTCACCTATGGCTACACCTTC	CASSLGPPGRFTYGYTF
TRBV5-1	.	.	TRBJ1-4	TGCGCCAGCAGCTTGGCCGAGGGTCGGTATGAAAAACTGTTTTTT	CASSLAEGRYEKLFF
TRBV4-2	.	.	TRBJ1-4	TGTGCCAGCAGCCAAGCTGACGCAAAACTGTTTTTT	CASSQADAKLFF
TRBV6-6	few	.	TRBJ1-2	TGTGCCAGCAGTTACTTCCCGGTTGTGGGGGACTATGGCTACACCTTC	CASSYFPVVGDYGYTF
TRBV2	.	TRBD2	TRBJ2-4	TGTGCCAGCAGTGGGACTAGCCCCAAAAACATTCAGTACTTC	CASSGTSPKNIQYF
TRBV5-1	.	TRBD2	TRBJ2-2	TGCGCCAGCACCCCAAGCGGGAGCACCGGGGAGCTGTTTTTT	CASTPSGSTGELFF
TRBV4-2	.	.	TRBJ2-3	TGTGCCAGCAGCCAACGACGGGTAGGCACAGGTACGCAGTATTTT	CASSQRRVGTGTQYF
TRBV5-1	.	TRBD2	TRBJ2-3	TGCGCCAGCAGCCTGATAGCGGGGGGGCCCACAGATACGCAGTATTTT	CASSLIAGGPTDTQYF
TRBV20-1	few	TRBD2	TRBJ2-1	TGCAGTGCTAGACAATTAGCGGGGGGATACAATGAGCAGTTCTTC	CSARQLAGGYNEQFF
TRBV3-1	.	TRBD2	TRBJ2-3	TGTGCCAGCAGCCAACGCGGACTAGCAGATACGCAGTATTTT	CASSQRGLADTQYF
TRBV7-8	.	.	TRBJ2-3	TGTGCCAGCAAACAAACTAGAATGAGGTCCACAGATACGCAGTATTTT	CASKQTRMRSTDTQYF
TRBV19	few	TRBD1	TRBJ2-3	TGTGCCAGTAGTACTCCCCGGGACAGCATCACAGATACGCAGTATTTT	CASSTPRDSITDTQYF
TRBV5-1	few	TRBD2	TRBJ2-1	TGCGCCAGCAGTAAAGGGACTACCTACCTCTCCTACAATGAGCAGTTCTTC	CASSKGTTYLSYNEQFF
TRBV3-1	.	TRBD2	TRBJ2-1	TGTGCCAGCAGCCATGGGGGACTAGCGGGAGGGGATGAGCAGTTCTTC	CASSHGGLAGGDEQFF
TRBV27	few	.	TRBJ2-3	TGTGCCAGCAAGGGCGGTAAGCGGAACACAGATACGCAGTATTTT	CASKGGKRNTDTQYF
TRBV20-1	.	TRBD1	TRBJ1-5	TGCAGTGCTAGAGATCGGGGACAGGGGCCAAGGGGGCGTCAGCCCCAGCATTTT	CSARDRGQGPRGRQPQHF
TRBV27	few	TRBD1	TRBJ1-2	TGTGCCAGCAGTTTATCGGGACAGTTTCCAAACTATGGCTACACCTTC	CASSLSGQFPNYGYTF